The entry below gives a single TCR beta chain sequence along with its context. Its antigen remains unknown. Germline CDR1 MDHEN, CDR2 SYDVKM. The CDR3 loop spans 15 amino acids. V shed 6 bases and J shed 0 bases, with 12 bases lying between them. This sample was taken from a study of shared clonotypes between healthy human individuals. Broader study findings: Measured sharing among donors was expected to vary with sequencing depth.

Repertoires were generated with immunoSEQ multiplex PCR, while TCRdb's copy carries only in-frame clones and drops some. The data show fewer than 600,000 clones, about 80% seen once. The TCR sequence derives from a woman aged 40 to 50 in good health. Some clones in this sample may be carry-over from other donors' samples. V is TRBV28 and J is TRBJ1-5; no clear D. The sequenced sample consisted of PBMCs. The CDR3 DNA is TGTGCCAGCAGCCCCGGACGGTATAGCAATCAGCCCCAGCATTTT. Translated, it gives CASSPGRYSNQPQHF.